The 26 T cell receptor beta chains given below trace back to one sample, sequenced in a study of blood T cell repertoires in COVID-19. The method was immunoSEQ multiplex PCR; TCRdb's version includes in-frame clones alone and lacks a portion of them. The data hold a few hundred thousand clones, with 85% to 90% observed a single time. The sequenced sample was peripheral blood. The receptor set was obtained from a man aged 60 to 69 with acute or convalescent COVID-19.

J is TRBJ2-1 and V is TRBV7-9; the match to TRBD1 covers 9 bases. From germline, CDR1 is SEHNR and CDR2 FQNEAQ (reference sequence). J was trimmed by 5 bases and V by 5 bases; bases with no gene match: 10. The CDR3 runs to 16 residues. CDR3 sequence: CASSPSPQGANNEQFF. CDR3 coding DNA: TGTGCCAGCAGCCCCTCCCCACAGGGGGCAAACAATGAGCAGTTCTTC. Supplemented by reference TRBV7-9 and TRBJ2-1, the full variable domain reads DTGVSQNPRHKITKRGQNVTFRCDPISEHNRLYWYRQTLGQGPEFLTYFQNEAQLEKSRLLSDRFSAERPKGSFSTLEIQRTEQGDSAMYLCASSPSPQGANNEQFFGPGTRLTVL.

J is TRBJ1-3 and V is TRBV6-1, with D uncertain. Germline CDR1 reads MNHNS; CDR2 reads SASEGT. V lost 0 bases and J lost 7, with 7 bases in between. The CDR3 loop spans 13 amino acids. CDR3 residues: CASSEAPGNTIYF. The CDR3 nucleotides are TGTGCCAGCAGTGAAGCACCGGGGAACACCATATATTTT.

This clone was seen once. The chain carries TRBV27 and TRBJ2-7; TRBD1 aligns across 10 bases. Germline CDR1 is MNHEY and CDR2 is SMNVEV (reference sequence). Trimming removed 6 bases from V and 5 bases from J; junction bases left unmatched: 7. The length of the CDR3 is 14 residues. CDR3 protein: CASRSTGGWDEQYF. CDR3 sequence (DNA): TGTGCCAGCAGGTCGACAGGGGGCTGGGACGAGCAGTACTTC.

The V and J genes are TRBV18 and TRBJ2-3, with D tentatively TRBD1 (5 bases). CDR3 size: 15 residues. V lost 3 bases and J 0 bases, leaving 10 bases between the germline ends. Germline CDR1 is KGHSH and CDR2 is LQKENI. The CDR3 here is CASSPQGSSTDTQYF. CDR3 DNA: TGTGCCAGCTCACCCCAGGGATCCAGCACAGATACGCAGTATTTT.

The chain combines TRBV28 with TRBJ1-5; D uncertain. The CDR3 runs to 12 residues. V lost 7 bases and J 6 bases, leaving 10 bases between the germline ends. The germline gives CDR1 MDHEN, CDR2 SYDVKM. Written as DNA, the CDR3 is TGTGCCAGCACGACCGGGGTTCAGCCCCAGCATTTT. This encodes CASTTGVQPQHF. Together with reference TRBV28 and TRBJ1-5, the CDR3 gives the full variable domain: DVKVTQSSRYLVKRTGEKVFLECVQDMDHENMFWYRQDPGLGLRLIYFSYDVKMKEKGDIPEGYSVSREKKERFSLILESASTNQTSMYLCASTTGVQPQHFGDGTRLSIL.

V gene TRBV25-1 combines with J gene TRBJ2-7; D gene unclear. Germline values: CDR1 MGHDK, CDR2 SYGVNS. Trimming took off 4 bases at V and 4 bases at J, with 5 bases between the two ends. The CDR3 length is 11 residues. The CDR3: CASSGIYEQYF. As DNA, the CDR3 is TGTGCCAGCAGTGGTATTTACGAGCAGTACTTC.

This rearrangement joins TRBV19 to TRBJ1-1; D uncertain. V was shortened by 7 bases and J by 1 base, with 16 bases between the two germline ends. Germline V CDR1 and CDR2: LNHDA, SQIVND (reference sequence). The CDR3 is 15 amino acids. This CDR3 is CASTSPEAENTEAFF. The CDR3 nucleotides read TGTGCCAGTACCTCTCCAGAGGCCGAGAACACTGAAGCTTTCTTT.

The chain joins TRBV4-3 to TRBJ1-6; tentatively, D is TRBD1 (5 bases). The CDR3 consists of 18 residues. Trimming took off 0 bases at V and 0 bases at J, with 12 bases between the two ends. Looked up from germline, CDR1 is LGHNA and CDR2 is YSLEER. CDR3 sequence: CASSQDLGGDSYNSPLHF. CDR3 DNA: TGCGCCAGCAGCCAAGATCTCGGGGGGGACTCCTATAATTCACCCCTCCACTTT.

V is TRBV30 and J is TRBJ2-7; D is possibly TRBD2 (6 bases). Germline CDR1 and CDR2: GTSNPN and SVGIG (reference sequence). The CDR3 has 15 amino acids. Trimming took off 0 bases at V and 2 bases at J, with 14 bases between the two ends. CDR3 amino acids: CAWSVQRRRAYEQYF. CDR3 nucleotides: TGTGCCTGGAGTGTACAGCGGAGGAGGGCCTACGAGCAGTACTTC. The full variable domain, its missing parts supplied by reference TRBV30 and TRBJ2-7, is SQTIHQWPATLVQPVGSPLSLECTVEGTSNPNLYWYRQAAGRGLQLLFYSVGIGQISSEVPQNLSASRPQDRQFILSSKKLLLSDSGFYLCAWSVQRRRAYEQYFGPGTRLTVT.

Concerning this clone itself: Its ends do not fully match the called genes, so a read error is possible. The rearrangement links TRBV28 to TRBJ1-5, with D unclear. The CDR3 consists of 15 residues. In germline, CDR1 is MDHEN, CDR2 SYDVKM. CDR3 residues: CASSSHGVGYQPQHF. DNA of the CDR3: TGTGCCAGCAGTTCCCACGGAGTCGGCTATCAACCCCAGCATTTT.

This chain links TRBV18 with TRBJ2-2, with 10 bases aligning to TRBD2. With V trimmed by 3 bases and J by 4 bases, 5 bases remained unmatched. The CDR3 length is 16 residues. Germline V gives CDR1 KGHSH, CDR2 LQKENI. CDR3 coding DNA: TGTGCCAGCTCACCGATGGTAGCGGGAGGCACCGGGGAGCTGTTTTTT. It translates to CASSPMVAGGTGELFF.

This clone was counted a few times. The chain joins TRBV7-2 to TRBJ1-6; TRBD1 agrees at 10 bases. Trimming cost V 1 base and J 10 bases; bases outside gene matches: 7. CDR1 SGHTA and CDR2 FQGNSA come from the germline V gene. The CDR3 contains 16 residues. As DNA, the CDR3 is TGTGCCAGCAGCTTAGGGACAGGGGGGATAGGATCACCCCTCCACTTT. This codes for CASSLGTGGIGSPLHF.

A single count supports this clone. The genes are TRBV3-1 (or the pseudogene TRBV3-2) and TRBJ2-7; the D gene is possibly TRBD1 (6 bases). The ends were cut back, 4 bases at V and 7 bases at J, with 23 bases in the middle. The CDR3 extends over 16 amino acids. Germline CDR1 and CDR2: LGHDT and YNNKEL (reference sequence). Written as DNA, the CDR3 is TGTGCCAGCAGCCCATACGTAGGACAGAGACCTGGGGAGCAGTACTTC. Its protein is CASSPYVGQRPGEQYF.

The chain joins TRBV5-1 to TRBJ2-3, with TRBD2 matching 7 bases. Germline V gives CDR1 SGHRS, CDR2 YFSETQ. Germline trimming cut 0 bases from V and 4 bases from J; bases unmatched to any gene: 5. The CDR3 extends over 15 amino acids. CDR3 DNA sequence: TGCGCCAGCAGCTTGGGGGGGGGAGGGCCAGATACGCAGTATTTT. This encodes CASSLGGGGPDTQYF.

The chain couples TRBV5-1 to TRBJ1-4; 7 bases line up with TRBD1. This CDR3 has 16 residues. V shed 4 bases and J 7 bases; nucleotides not matched to a gene: 13. Germline-derived CDR1 and CDR2 are SGHRS and YFSETQ. The CDR3 is CASSHSIQGVGEKLFF. The CDR3 DNA sequence: TGCGCCAGCAGCCACTCGATTCAGGGGGTTGGTGAAAAACTGTTTTTT.

This clone appeared a single time. V usage is TRBV6-5 and J usage is TRBJ2-1, with D tentatively TRBD1 (5 bases). Deletions cut 6 bases from V and 10 bases from J, with 16 bases between. Germline CDR1 MNHEY, CDR2 SVGAGI. This CDR3 contains 13 residues. In nucleotides, the CDR3 is TGTGCCAGCAGCAGACCCAGGGTAGTCGAGCAGTTCTTC. Its protein is CASSRPRVVEQFF.

The chain joins TRBV6-2 or TRBV6-3 to TRBJ1-5, with a weak D call TRBD1 (5 bases). The V end lost 6 bases, the J end lost 5 bases, and 20 bases lay between the germline ends. The CDR3 is 16 amino acids. CDR1 is MNHEY, CDR2 SVGEGT, per germline. This CDR3 reads CASSLYPAGSDQPQHF. CDR3 DNA: TGTGCCAGCAGCCTATACCCCGCAGGGTCGGATCAGCCCCAGCATTTT.

The CDR3 loop reads CASSPDRAYEQYF. The CDR3 coding sequence is TGTGCCAGCAGCCCTGACAGGGCCTACGAGCAGTACTTC. This chain joins TRBV5-5 and TRBJ2-7; the match to TRBD1 covers 7 bases. This CDR3 spans 13 amino acids. V gave up 4 bases and J gave up 2 bases; unmatched junction bases: 3. Germline V lookup: CDR1 SGHKS, CDR2 YYEKEE (reference sequence).

This chain links TRBV19 with TRBJ1-1; 10 bases line up with TRBD1. Germline assignment: CDR1 LNHDA and CDR2 SQIVND (reference sequence). This CDR3 is built from 18 residues. V lost 3 bases, J lost 1 base, and 11 bases stayed unmatched. The CDR3 region is CASSMRTGGVGSNTEAFF. The CDR3 nucleotides read TGTGCCAGTAGTATGCGGACAGGGGGAGTAGGATCGAACACTGAAGCTTTCTTT.

V gene TRBV23-1 combines with J gene TRBJ1-4; 10 positions agree with TRBD1. TRBV23-1 counts as an open reading frame of uncertain function. Unmatched junction bases numbered 8, after V lost 3 bases and J lost 7 bases. CDR3 length equals 16 residues. The CDR3 DNA sequence: TGCGCCAGCAGTCACCCACCCCGGGACAGGGGTGAAAAACTGTTTTTT. It is translated as CASSHPPRDRGEKLFF.

In its sample, this clone was seen many times. The chain uses TRBV19 and TRBJ1-2, with D maybe TRBD1 (6 bases). Germline CDR1 reads LNHDA; CDR2 reads SQIVND (reference sequence). The CDR3 extends over 12 amino acids. The V and J ends lost 8 bases and 8 bases respectively, with 15 bases between them. Here the CDR3 reads CASGYRVHGYTF. The CDR3 DNA sequence: TGTGCCAGTGGTTACAGGGTCCACGGCTACACCTTC.

This chain links TRBV6-4 with TRBJ1-5, with D possibly TRBD1 on 5 matching bases. CDR3 length: 15 amino acids. CDR1 and CDR2 from the germline V gene are MRHNA and SNTAGT. Trimming took 4 bases from V and 2 from J, leaving 12 bases between them. For the CDR3, the DNA is TGTGCCAGCAGTGCCCTTTCAGGGCGCAATCAGCCCCAGCATTTT. Its translation is CASSALSGRNQPQHF.

V usage is TRBV4-1 and J usage is TRBJ2-7; D unclear. The germline CDR1 and CDR2 sequences are MGHRA and YSYEKL. This CDR3 comprises 14 residues. V was trimmed by 1 base and J by 1 base, leaving 8 bases between them. DNA for the CDR3: TGCGCCAGCAGCCAAGCGGAGATTTCCTACGAGCAGTACTTC. Amino acid sequence: CASSQAEISYEQYF.

The chain links TRBV2 to TRBJ2-7; D is uncertain. Germline V gene sequence: CDR1 SNHLY, CDR2 FYNNEI. This CDR3 is built from 11 residues. Between the trimmed V and J ends, which lost 7 bases and 2 bases, there was a span of 6 bases. The chain's CDR3 is CASTPTYEQYF. The CDR3 DNA sequence: TGTGCCAGCACCCCCACCTACGAGCAGTACTTC. Looking up the rest from reference TRBV2 and TRBJ2-7 gives the full variable domain: EPEVTQTPSHQVTQMGQEVILRCVPISNHLYFYWYRQILGQKVEFLVSFYNNEISEKSEIFDDQFSVERPDGSNFTLKIRSTKLEDSAMYFCASTPTYEQYFGPGTRLTVT.

The chain links TRBV18 to TRBJ2-7; D possibly corresponds to TRBD1 (6 bases). The CDR3 spans 17 residues. V gave up 1 base and J gave up 3 bases, with 19 bases separating them. Germline V gene lookup returns CDR1 KGHSH and CDR2 LQKENI. Here the CDR3 DNA reads TGTGCCAGCTCACCACTTACACACAGGGCAGGCGGCTACGAGCAGTACTTC. Translation gives CASSPLTHRAGGYEQYF.

V is TRBV11-3 and J is TRBJ2-5, with D tentatively TRBD2 (7 bases). The germline V and J ends were trimmed by 5 bases and 7 bases, with 17 bases remaining between them. There are 14 residues in the CDR3. Germline V gene lookup returns CDR1 SGHNT and CDR2 YENEEA. CDR3 amino acids: CASSPAGRGGTQYF. CDR3 DNA: TGTGCCAGCAGCCCCGCGGGGAGGGGGGGGACCCAGTACTTC.